This T cell receptor (beta chain) emerged from a study of blood T cells in healthy people across ages. The CDR3 is 14 residues long. In germline, CDR1 is SNHLY, CDR2 FYNNEI. V was pared by 4 bases and J by 7 bases, with 11 bases between. Using a J-beta primer mix together with a sample-barcoded 5' primer, a second PCR was run for about 6 to 11 cycles. TCRdb reprocessed the 5' RACE reads via MiXCR and lists one record per CDR3 protein. The profile shows hundreds of thousands of distinct CDR3 sequences, roughly half of them singletons. The clonotype comes from a woman of 80 years or more in good health. The chain links TRBV2 to TRBJ1-6; perhaps TRBD1 as D (6 bases). Material for sequencing was blood. CDR3 sequence: CASSVRGGNSPLHF. The CDR3 coding sequence is TGTGCCAGCAGTGTCAGAGGGGGAAATTCACCCCTCCACTTT. Supplemented by reference TRBV2 and TRBJ1-6, the full variable domain reads EPEVTQTPSHQVTQMGQEVILRCVPISNHLYFYWYRQILGQKVEFLVSFYNNEISEKSEIFDDQFSVERPDGSNFTLKIRSTKLEDSAMYFCASSVRGGNSPLHFGNGTRLTVT.